Here is one T cell receptor beta chain with its context. CDR1 is MNHNY and CDR2 is SVGAGI in the germline V gene (reference sequence). The CDR3 consists of 16 residues. Trimming shortened V by 3 bases and J by 6 bases, and 20 bases separated the two germline ends. The sample comes from a study of blood T cell repertoires in COVID-19. Whole-study context: Italy, Spain and the United States were the sources of the convalescent and acute COVID-19 samples. T cells, B-cell-depleted T cells, or PBMCs supplied cDNA or gDNA.

Seattle-derived patients entered the study during active infection and were followed longitudinally. In the original analysis: Reference gene primer amplification in the assay estimated nucleated cell counts. The repertoire was sequenced with immunoSEQ multiplex PCR; TCRdb's copy has only in-frame clones and lacks some. The V and J calls and the clone size are those of that table, but D and trimming were determined from the DNA. The table has around 170,000 clones, about three quarters seen once. This TCR was recovered from a woman aged 80 or over with COVID-19, enrolled during active disease. This chain joins TRBV6-6 and TRBJ1-2; D perhaps matches TRBD1 (5 bases). Sequencing was performed on peripheral blood. Here the CDR3 reads CASSYGGGIVADGYTF. Written as DNA, the CDR3 is TGTGCCAGCAGTTATGGGGGAGGGATAGTAGCCGATGGCTACACCTTC.